This TCR beta chain was found in a study of blood T cell repertoires in COVID-19. The wider study: The United States, Italy and Spain were the sources of the acute and convalescent COVID-19 samples. The analysed material was cDNA or gDNA that came from T cells, B-cell-depleted T cells, or PBMCs.

Trimming shortened V by 5 bases and J by 0 bases, and 7 bases separated the two germline ends. There are 13 residues in the CDR3. CDR1 is WNHNN, CDR2 SYGVQD, per germline (reference sequence). Original analysis: Amplification of reference gene primers provided the estimated nucleated cell counts. Produced via immunoSEQ multiplex PCR; TCRdb's table is partial and in-frame only. That table supplies the V and J calls and clone size; D and trimming were determined from the DNA. The profile covers approximately 260,000 clones, with about nine tenths appearing a single time and 0.95% to 1.5% taken by the ten largest.

Sample: PBMCs or T cells enriched from blood (not recorded which). The rearrangement links TRBV10-1 to TRBJ1-1, with D perhaps TRBD1 (5 bases). This sequence originates from a woman aged 40 to 55 with acute COVID-19. The CDR3 nucleotides read TGCGCCAGCAGTTGGGACTTGAACACTGAAGCTTTCTTT. This encodes CASSWDLNTEAFF.